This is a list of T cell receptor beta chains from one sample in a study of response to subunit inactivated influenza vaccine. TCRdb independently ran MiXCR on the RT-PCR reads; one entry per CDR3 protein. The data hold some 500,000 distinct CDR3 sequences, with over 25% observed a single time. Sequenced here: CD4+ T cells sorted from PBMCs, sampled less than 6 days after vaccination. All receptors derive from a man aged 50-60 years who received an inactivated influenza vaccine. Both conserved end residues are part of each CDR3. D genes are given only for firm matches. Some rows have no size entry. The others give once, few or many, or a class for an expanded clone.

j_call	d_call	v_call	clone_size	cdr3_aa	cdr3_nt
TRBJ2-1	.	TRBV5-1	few	CASSSAPRQDSYNEQFF	TGCGCCAGCAGCTCAGCTCCCAGGCAAGACTCCTACAATGAGCAGTTCTTC
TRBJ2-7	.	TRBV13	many	CASSDEHGEQYF	TGTGCCAGCAGCGACGAACACGGCGAGCAGTACTTC
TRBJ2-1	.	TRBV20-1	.	CSARAPGTRRTGEQFF	TGCAGTGCTAGAGCCCCGGGGACTCGCAGGACTGGTGAGCAGTTCTTC
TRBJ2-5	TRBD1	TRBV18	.	CASSPPGFYGTEETQYF	TGTGCCAGCTCACCACCTGGGTTTTATGGGACAGAAGAGACCCAGTACTTC
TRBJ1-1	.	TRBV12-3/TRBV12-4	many	CASSPTGNTEAFF	TGTGCCAGCAGTCCGACAGGGAACACTGAAGCTTTCTTT
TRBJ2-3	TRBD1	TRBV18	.	CASSPRDRANPDTQYF	TGTGCCAGCTCACCGAGGGACAGGGCGAACCCAGATACGCAGTATTTT
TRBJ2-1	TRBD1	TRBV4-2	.	CASSRTDRAASNEQFF	TGTGCCAGCAGCCGAACAGACAGGGCCGCATCCAATGAGCAGTTCTTC
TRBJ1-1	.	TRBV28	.	CASSLARGEAFF	TGTGCCAGCAGTTTAGCTAGGGGCGAAGCTTTCTTT
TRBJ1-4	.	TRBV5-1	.	CASSLTGTPEKLFF	TGCGCCAGCAGCTTGACCGGGACACCTGAAAAACTGTTTTTT
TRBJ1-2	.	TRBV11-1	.	CASSWRGGDYGYTF	TGTGCCAGCAGCTGGCGAGGGGGGGACTATGGCTACACCTTC
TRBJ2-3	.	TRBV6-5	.	CASSYGVRDPDTQYF	TGTGCCAGCAGTTACGGAGTGCGGGATCCAGATACGCAGTATTTT
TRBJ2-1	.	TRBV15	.	CATSRARGSYNEQFF	TGTGCCACCAGCAGAGCAAGGGGCTCCTACAATGAGCAGTTCTTC
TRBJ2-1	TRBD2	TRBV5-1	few	CASSNLAGAGNEQFF	TGCGCCAGCAGCAACCTAGCGGGAGCGGGCAATGAGCAGTTCTTC
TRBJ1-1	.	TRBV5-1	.	CASSLWGDRGENTEAFF	TGCGCCAGCAGCTTGTGGGGTGACCGGGGAGAAAACACTGAAGCTTTCTTT
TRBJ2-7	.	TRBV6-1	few	CASGRAASYEQYF	TGTGCCAGCGGAAGGGCGGCATCCTACGAGCAGTACTTC
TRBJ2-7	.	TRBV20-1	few	CSANYEGSYEQYF	TGCAGTGCTAATTACGAAGGGAGCTACGAGCAGTACTTC
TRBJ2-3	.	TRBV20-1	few	CSALTTGPDTQYF	TGCAGTGCTCTCACTACCGGGCCTGATACGCAGTATTTT
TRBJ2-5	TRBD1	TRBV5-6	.	CASSLPRDRAKETQYF	TGTGCCAGCAGCTTACCTCGGGACAGGGCTAAAGAGACCCAGTACTTC
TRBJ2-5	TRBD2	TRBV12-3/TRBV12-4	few	CASSYYIPGGPKTQYF	TGTGCCAGCAGTTATTATATCCCGGGAGGCCCAAAGACCCAGTACTTC
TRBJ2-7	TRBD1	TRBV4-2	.	CASSQDSGQGAVYEQYF	TGTGCCAGCAGCCAAGATTCGGGACAGGGGGCAGTATACGAGCAGTACTTC
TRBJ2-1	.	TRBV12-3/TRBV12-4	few	CASSLGRKGSNEQFF	TGTGCCAGCAGTTTAGGGAGAAAAGGATCGAATGAGCAGTTCTTC
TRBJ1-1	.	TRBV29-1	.	CSVDGQGEAFF	TGCAGCGTTGATGGTCAGGGGGAAGCTTTCTTT
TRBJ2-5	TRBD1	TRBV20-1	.	CSAKPLPGQEQTQETQYF	TGCAGTGCTAAGCCTCTTCCCGGACAGGAGCAAACCCAAGAGACCCAGTACTTC
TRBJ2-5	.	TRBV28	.	CASSFTGRLLGTQYF	TGTGCCAGCAGTTTCACCGGACGGCTCCTGGGGACCCAGTACTTC
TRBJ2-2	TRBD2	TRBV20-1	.	CSATSGLAGGPGGELFF	TGCAGTGCCACCTCCGGGCTAGCGGGAGGGCCAGGCGGGGAGCTGTTTTTT
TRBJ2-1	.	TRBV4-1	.	CASGQARGVEQFF	TGCGCCAGCGGCCAAGCTAGGGGGGTTGAGCAGTTCTTC
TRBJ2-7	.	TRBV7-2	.	CASSLEALTYEQYF	TGTGCCAGCAGCTTAGAGGCACTCACCTACGAGCAGTACTTC
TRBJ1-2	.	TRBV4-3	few	CASSQEAQAAYGYTF	TGCGCCAGCAGCCAAGAAGCGCAGGCAGCCTATGGCTACACCTTC
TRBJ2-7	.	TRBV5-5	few	CASSDYIGTSSYEQYF	TGTGCCAGCAGCGACTATATAGGGACAAGTTCCTACGAGCAGTACTTC
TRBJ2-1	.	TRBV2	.	CASTPRWSSYNEQFF	TGTGCCAGCACCCCGCGATGGAGCTCCTACAATGAGCAGTTCTTC
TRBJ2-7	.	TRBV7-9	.	CASTLLRDGEQYF	TGTGCCAGCACCCTACTGCGGGATGGAGAGCAGTACTTC
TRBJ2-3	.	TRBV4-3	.	CASSQERKGRVGDTQYF	TGCGCCAGCAGCCAAGAAAGAAAGGGCAGGGTGGGAGATACGCAGTATTTT
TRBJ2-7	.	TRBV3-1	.	CASSQGLRLRPYEQYF	TGTGCCAGCAGCCAAGGTTTGCGGCTGAGGCCCTACGAGCAGTACTTC
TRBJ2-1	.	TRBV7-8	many	CASSERTGSYNEQFF	TGTGCCAGCAGCGAACGGACGGGGTCCTACAATGAGCAGTTCTTC
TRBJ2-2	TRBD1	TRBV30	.	CAWSRTGGTGELFF	TGTGCCTGGAGTAGGACAGGGGGCACCGGGGAGCTGTTTTTT